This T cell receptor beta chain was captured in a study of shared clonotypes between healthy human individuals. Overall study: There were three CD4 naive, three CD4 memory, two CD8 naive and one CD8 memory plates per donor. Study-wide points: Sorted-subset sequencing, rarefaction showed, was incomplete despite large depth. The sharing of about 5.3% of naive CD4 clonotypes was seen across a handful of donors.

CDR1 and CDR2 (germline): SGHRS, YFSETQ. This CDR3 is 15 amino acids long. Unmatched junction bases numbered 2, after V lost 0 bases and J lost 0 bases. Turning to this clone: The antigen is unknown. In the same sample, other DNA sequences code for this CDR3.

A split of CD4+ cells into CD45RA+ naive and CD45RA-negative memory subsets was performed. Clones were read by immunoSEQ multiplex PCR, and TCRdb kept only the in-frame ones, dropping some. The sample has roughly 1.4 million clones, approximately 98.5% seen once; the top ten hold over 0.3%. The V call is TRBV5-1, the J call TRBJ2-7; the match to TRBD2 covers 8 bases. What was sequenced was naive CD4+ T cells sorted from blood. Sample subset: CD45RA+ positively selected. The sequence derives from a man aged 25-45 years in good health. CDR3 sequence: CASSLEGTSSYEQYF. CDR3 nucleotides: TGCGCCAGCAGCTTGGAAGGGACTAGCTCCTACGAGCAGTACTTC. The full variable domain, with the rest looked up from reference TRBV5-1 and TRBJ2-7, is KAGVTQTPRYLIKTRGQQVTLSCSPISGHRSVSWYQQTPGQGLQFLFEYFSETQRNKGNFPGRFSGRQFSNSRSEMNVSTLELGDSALYLCASSLEGTSSYEQYFGPGTRLTVT.